The 14 T cell receptor beta chains below all came from one sample that was sequenced in a study of blood T cells in healthy people across ages (dated by TCRdb to between 2015 and 2017). The method was 5' RACE. Sequencing used an Illumina HiSeq 2500. A second roughly 7 to 12 cycle PCR used a sample-barcoded 5' primer and a J-beta primer mix. In-frame beta chains were kept once TCRdb had trimmed the public reads at Q25 with fastp and called clones with MiXCR. Here each entry gathers all rows of one CDR3 protein and keeps the most common genes and DNA. For this sample the table gives around 1.7 million distinct CDR3 sequences, of which 28% were detected only once. The top ten constitute about 8% of the sample. Sample: blood. These receptors were obtained from a woman in her 30s in good health.

With regard to this clonotype: This may come from a read error, since a much larger clone is one base off. The CDR3 here is CASTVTSGGYEQYF. CDR3 coding DNA: TGCGCCAGCACCGTAACTAGCGGGGGCTACGAGCAGTACTTC. The chain combines TRBV10-2 with TRBJ2-7, with 11 nucleotides matching TRBD2. Germline CDR1 reads WSHSY; CDR2 reads SAAADI. This CDR3 spans 14 amino acids. V lost 7 bases, J lost 3 bases, and 5 bases stayed unmatched.

This clonotype has a handful of counts. The V and J genes are TRBV10-3 and TRBJ2-1; 9 bases are shared with TRBD2. This CDR3 has 15 residues. Germline V lookup: CDR1 ENHRY, CDR2 SYGVKD. The J segment lost 8 bases and the V segment lost 4 bases, leaving 9 bases of the junction unmatched. CDR3 sequence (DNA): TGTGCCATCAGTGGGCGCGGGAGGGCCAACGATGAGCAGTTCTTC. It is translated as CAISGRGRANDEQFF.

This clonotype has ten or more counts. The rearrangement uses TRBV28 and TRBJ2-5; no definite D call. V was trimmed by 8 bases and J by 5 bases, leaving 18 bases between them. Germline lookup yields CDR1 MDHEN and CDR2 SYDVKM. The CDR3 has 14 residues. CDR3 residues: CASSTPRADETQYF. CDR3 DNA: TGTGCCAGCTCCACACCGCGCGCGGATGAGACCCAGTACTTC.

In regard to this clonotype: A clone one base away is much larger, so this may be a read error. The V call is TRBV28, the J call TRBJ1-2; tentative D call: TRBD1 (6 bases). CDR1 and CDR2 (germline): MDHEN, SYDVKM. The CDR3 loop spans 12 amino acids. The CDR3: CASSLAQGGYPF. The DNA for the CDR3 is TGTGCCAGCAGTTTAGCACAGGGAGGCTACCCCTTC.

The V and J genes are TRBV3-1 and TRBJ1-5; tentative D call: TRBD1 (5 bases). The CDR3 extends over 14 amino acids. Germline loops: CDR1 LGHDT, CDR2 YNNKEL (reference sequence). Deletions cut 4 bases from V and 3 bases from J, with 10 bases between. CDR3 amino acids: CASSRGHYNQPQHF. The CDR3 coding sequence is TGTGCCAGCAGCCGTGGACACTACAATCAGCCCCAGCATTTT. Drawing the rest from reference TRBV3-1 and TRBJ1-5, the complete variable domain is DTAVSQTPKYLVTQMGNDKSIKCEQNLGHDTMYWYKQDSKKFLKIMFSYNNKELIINETVPNRFSPKSPDKAHLNLHINSLELGDSAVYFCASSRGHYNQPQHFGDGTRLSIL.

V gene TRBV7-9 combines with J gene TRBJ2-7, with 10 bases matching TRBD1. Per the germline V gene, CDR1 is SEHNR and CDR2 is FQNEAQ (reference sequence). The CDR3 loop spans 16 amino acids. V trimming: 2 bases; J trimming: 6 bases; junction bases outside the gene matches: 10. The chain's CDR3 is CASSLSRGQGRLEQYF. CDR3 bases: TGTGCCAGCAGCTTATCGAGGGGACAGGGGCGTCTCGAGCAGTACTTC.

This clonotype was picked up many times. The chain is built from TRBV20-1 and TRBJ2-7; D possibly matches TRBD1 or TRBD2 (5 bases each). Germline loops: CDR1 DFQATT, CDR2 SNEGSKA (reference sequence). The length of the CDR3 is 12 residues. The germline V and J ends were trimmed by 3 bases and 4 bases, with 10 bases remaining between them. The CDR3 sequence is CSASREGYEQYF. The DNA of the CDR3 is TGCAGTGCTAGTCGCGAGGGGTACGAGCAGTACTTC.

Remarks on this clonotype: One end of the junction is discordant with germline, which a read error may explain. The DNA for the CDR3 is TGTACCAGCAGTGACTCAGGTGCTCACTATGGCTACACCTTC. Protein sequence: CTSSDSGAHYGYTF. J is TRBJ1-2 and V is TRBV2; D uncertain. This CDR3 is 14 amino acids long. Germline V CDR1 and CDR2: SNHLY, FYNNEI.

The chain uses TRBV4-2 and TRBJ1-2; D may be TRBD1 (6 bases). This CDR3 has 15 amino acids. Per the germline V gene, CDR1 is LGHNA and CDR2 is YNFKEQ. Trimming left V 0 bases short and J 4 bases short, with 12 bases between. This CDR3 reads CASSQDLVDSYGYTF. In DNA form, the CDR3 reads TGTGCCAGCAGCCAAGACTTAGTGGACAGCTATGGCTACACCTTC.

This chain joins TRBV18 and TRBJ2-3; possible D gene TRBD2, 6 bases. CDR1 is KGHSH, CDR2 LQKENI, per germline. The CDR3 runs 16 residues. V lost 3 bases, J lost 1 base, and 14 bases lay in between. The CDR3 spells CASSPLSGSRTDTQYF. The CDR3 region has the DNA TGTGCCAGCTCACCTCTATCCGGGAGCCGCACAGATACGCAGTATTTT.

The V gene is TRBV10-3, the J gene TRBJ2-7, with 11 bases lining up with TRBD2. Germline V gene sequence: CDR1 ENHRY, CDR2 SYGVKD. This CDR3 region has 15 residues. J gave up 2 bases and V 2 bases, and 2 bases lay outside the gene matches. For the CDR3, the DNA is TGTGCCATCAGTGAGGTAGCGGGAGGGCCCTACGAGCAGTACTTC. It encodes CAISEVAGGPYEQYF.

This chain joins TRBV12-3 or TRBV12-4 and TRBJ2-2, with 7 bases aligning to TRBD1. CDR3 length: 17 residues. V dropped 4 bases and J dropped 4; count of bases not matched to a gene: 12. CDR3 in amino acids: CASSWLQGIGGTGELFF. The CDR3 DNA follows: TGTGCCAGCAGTTGGCTACAGGGGATTGGGGGCACCGGGGAGCTGTTTTTT.

CDR3 protein: CSVVTGDSNQPQHF. CDR3 coding DNA: TGCAGCGTGGTGACAGGGGATAGCAATCAGCCCCAGCATTTT. The gene calls are TRBV29-1 and TRBJ1-5; 8 positions agree with TRBD1. CDR3 length: 14 residues. Germline CDR1 and CDR2: SQVTM and ANQGSEA. V shed 6 bases and J 0 bases; nucleotides not matched to a gene: 4.

The chain couples TRBV5-4 to TRBJ2-5; TRBD2 aligns across 8 bases. V gave up 4 bases and J gave up 10 bases; unmatched junction bases: 6. The CDR3 has 12 amino acids. Germline assignment: CDR1 SGHNT and CDR2 YYREEE (reference sequence). The CDR3 reads CASSHVGGGQYF. Written as DNA, the CDR3 is TGTGCCAGCAGCCATGTCGGGGGGGGCCAGTACTTC.